The 32 T cell receptor beta chains below all came from one sample that was sequenced in a study of blood T cell repertoires in COVID-19. The protocol was immunoSEQ multiplex PCR, while the TCRdb copy is restricted to in-frame clones and leaves out a portion. Altogether a few hundred thousand clones are present, 70% to 90% being singletons, with the ten largest covering 2.5% to 3.5%. The specimen sequenced was peripheral blood. Source of these receptors: a woman in her 30s with COVID-19, enrolled during active disease.

V and J are TRBV4-2 and TRBJ2-3; 12 bases map to TRBD2. CDR1 LGHNA and CDR2 YNFKEQ come from the germline V gene. The CDR3 runs to 16 residues. Losses at the gene ends were 2 bases for V and 5 bases for J; bases not matched to a gene: 5. CDR3: CASSQLAGGNQDTQYF. The CDR3 bases are TGTGCCAGCAGCCAACTAGCGGGGGGGAATCAAGATACGCAGTATTTT.

The chain combines TRBV19 with TRBJ2-3, with 7 bases matching TRBD2. The CDR3 runs 14 residues. In germline, CDR1 is LNHDA, CDR2 SQIVND (reference sequence). Losses at the gene ends were 2 bases for V and 4 bases for J; bases not matched to a gene: 3. The CDR3 DNA sequence: TGTGCCAGTAGTATAATCCTAGCGGCAGATACGCAGTATTTT. Protein sequence: CASSIILAADTQYF.

The chain has TRBV19 and TRBJ1-5; 7 bases are a match to TRBD1. J was trimmed by 1 base and V by 7 bases; bases with no gene match: 7. The CDR3 consists of 15 residues. The germline gives CDR1 LNHDA, CDR2 SQIVND (reference sequence). The CDR3 nucleotides read TGTGCCAGTAAACAACAACAGGGGAGCAATCAGCCCCAGCATTTT. This encodes CASKQQQGSNQPQHF. The complete variable domain, with remaining parts taken from reference TRBV19 and TRBJ1-5, reads DGGITQSPKYLFRKEGQNVTLSCEQNLNHDAMYWYRQDPGQGLRLIYYSQIVNDFQKGDIAEGYSVSREKKESFPLTVTSAQKNPTAFYLCASKQQQGSNQPQHFGDGTRLSIL.

The V call is TRBV3-1 (or the pseudogene TRBV3-2), the J call TRBJ2-4, with a tentative D call TRBD2 (5 bases). Trimming shortened V by 5 bases and J by 2 bases, and 19 bases separated the two germline ends. Per germline, CDR1 LGHDT and CDR2 YNNKEL (reference sequence). The CDR3 has 17 amino acids. CDR3 sequence (DNA): TGTGCCAGCAGCAAAAAAACTAGACTCGTTACCAAAAACATTCAGTACTTC. This translates into CASSKKTRLVTKNIQYF.

This clone was seen more than once but under ten times. This chain uses TRBV28 with TRBJ1-2, with 8 bases lining up with TRBD1. V lost 7 bases, J lost 3 bases, and 7 bases stayed unmatched. The CDR3 totals 14 residues. Looked up from germline, CDR1 is MDHEN and CDR2 is SYDVKM. In DNA form, the CDR3 reads TGTGCCAGCACCCTGGACAGGGTTGACTATGGCTACACCTTC. This codes for CASTLDRVDYGYTF.

This chain joins TRBV13 and TRBJ2-1, with 7 nucleotides matching TRBD2. Trimming cost V 4 bases and J 0 bases; bases outside gene matches: 6. Germline loops: CDR1 PRHDT, CDR2 FYEKMQ (reference sequence). The CDR3 length is 16 residues. CDR3 protein: CASSYNSGPSYNEQFF. CDR3 bases: TGTGCCAGCAGCTACAATAGCGGGCCCTCCTACAATGAGCAGTTCTTC.

V usage is TRBV24-1 and J usage is TRBJ2-6; D gene unclear. Trimming left V 4 bases short and J 0 bases short, with 6 bases between. The germline gives CDR1 KGHDR, CDR2 SFDVKD. There are 15 residues in the CDR3. CDR3 in amino acids: CATSEGSSGANVLTF. The CDR3, as DNA: TGTGCCACCAGTGAGGGCAGCTCTGGGGCCAACGTCCTGACTTTC.

The V and J genes are TRBV4-3 and TRBJ2-3; TRBD1 matches 10 bases. The V gene's germline CDR1 is LGHNA and CDR2 YSLEER. Trimming at V came to 0 bases and at J to 1 base, leaving 1 base not matched to a gene. The CDR3 is made up of 16 amino acids. The CDR3 DNA reads as TGCGCCAGCAGCCAAGAAGGGACAGGGGGCACAGATACGCAGTATTTT. Amino acids: CASSQEGTGGTDTQYF.

The chain uses TRBV7-9 and TRBJ2-3; 8 nucleotides line up with TRBD1. The CDR3 spans 15 residues. V lost 5 bases and J lost 3; bases outside the gene matches: 7. The germline gives CDR1 SEHNR, CDR2 FQNEAQ (reference sequence). DNA for the CDR3: TGTGCCAGCAGCCTTAGACAGGGGAGTACAGATACGCAGTATTTT. Translated, it gives CASSLRQGSTDTQYF.

The chain employs TRBV5-6 and TRBJ2-1; TRBD2 matches at 8 bases. CDR3 length equals 15 residues. The germline V gene encodes CDR1 SGHDT and CDR2 YYEEEE. V trimming: 5 bases; J trimming: 4 bases; junction bases outside the gene matches: 8. The chain's CDR3 is CASRPGTRLYNEQFF. As DNA, the CDR3 is TGTGCCAGCAGGCCCGGGACTAGACTTTACAATGAGCAGTTCTTC.

The V call is TRBV19, the J call TRBJ2-7; tentative D call: TRBD1 (6 bases). The germline gives CDR1 LNHDA, CDR2 SQIVND (reference sequence). The length of the CDR3 is 14 residues. V dropped 4 bases and J dropped 5 bases, with 15 bases sitting between them. CDR3 sequence reads: CASSSLSGADEQYF. The CDR3 DNA reads as TGTGCCAGTAGTAGTTTATCAGGGGCGGACGAGCAGTACTTC.

The rearrangement joins TRBV27 to TRBJ1-1; perhaps TRBD1 as D (5 bases). This CDR3 region has 16 residues. The germline gives CDR1 MNHEY, CDR2 SMNVEV (reference sequence). The V gene lost 5 bases and the J gene lost 1 base, with 17 bases spanning the gap. CDR3: CASSAGHPAKNTEAFF. The CDR3 DNA reads TGTGCCAGCAGTGCCGGACACCCAGCCAAGAACACTGAAGCTTTCTTT.

The rearrangement uses TRBV2 and TRBJ1-2; D unclear. There are 12 residues in the CDR3. The germline V gene has CDR1 SNHLY and CDR2 FYNNEI. Trimming cost V 3 bases and J 8 bases, with 10 bases left between them. CDR3 sequence reads: CASSDVWQGYTF. The CDR3 DNA reads TGTGCCAGCAGTGATGTGTGGCAGGGCTACACCTTC. Full variable domain (outside the CDR3, taken from reference TRBV2 and TRBJ1-2): EPEVTQTPSHQVTQMGQEVILRCVPISNHLYFYWYRQILGQKVEFLVSFYNNEISEKSEIFDDQFSVERPDGSNFTLKIRSTKLEDSAMYFCASSDVWQGYTFGSGTRLTVV.

This clone has a handful of counts. This chain links TRBV27 with TRBJ1-5; no clear D. V lost 3 bases to trimming and J lost 9 bases, with 21 bases between them. The CDR3 is made up of 16 amino acids. The germline gives CDR1 MNHEY, CDR2 SMNVEV (reference sequence). Here the CDR3 DNA reads TGTGCCAGCAGTTTCGGGAGTGGGATGTCCGGGTTGCCCCAGCATTTT. Translation: CASSFGSGMSGLPQHF.

The chain combines TRBV4-3 with TRBJ2-1; the match to TRBD2 covers 8 bases. Germline trimming cut 5 bases from V and 3 bases from J; bases unmatched to any gene: 9. Germline CDR1 reads LGHNA; CDR2 reads YSLEER. The CDR3 has 16 residues. CDR3 region: CASSSERELHYNEQFF. CDR3 nucleotide sequence: TGCGCCAGCAGCTCGGAGCGGGAGTTACACTACAATGAGCAGTTCTTC.

V and J are TRBV7-9 and TRBJ1-4; 11 nucleotides align to TRBD1. The V gene end was trimmed by 5 bases and the J gene end by 10 bases; junction bases not matched to a gene: 6. The CDR3 loop spans 14 amino acids. Germline V lookup: CDR1 SEHNR, CDR2 FQNEAQ (reference sequence). CDR3 coding DNA: TGTGCCAGCAGCCTGGACAGGGGGCAGCGAAAACTGTTTTTT. Its protein is CASSLDRGQRKLFF.

This clone was seen only once. The chain combines TRBV29-1 with TRBJ2-3, with 12 bases fitting TRBD2. The germline V gene has CDR1 SQVTM and CDR2 ANQGSEA. The CDR3 runs to 16 residues. The V gene end was trimmed by 3 bases and the J gene end by 5 bases; junction bases not matched to a gene: 9. CDR3 sequence: CSVDPSLAGGGDTQYF. The CDR3, as DNA: TGCAGCGTTGATCCCTCCCTAGCGGGGGGGGGAGATACGCAGTATTTT.

V is TRBV5-8 and J is TRBJ1-5, with D maybe TRBD1 (6 bases). The V end was cut by 1 base, the J end by 2 bases, with 7 bases between. Per the germline V gene, CDR1 is SGHTS and CDR2 is YDEGEE. The CDR3 is 14 amino acids. The CDR3 here is CASSLRQGNQPQHF. The CDR3 nucleotides are TGTGCCAGCAGCTTGCGACAGGGCAATCAGCCCCAGCATTTT.

The CDR3 coding sequence is TGTGCCAGCAGCCTTATTTCGAACACTGAAGCTTTCTTT. It encodes CASSLISNTEAFF. The chain couples TRBV7-2 to TRBJ1-1; D not certain. Germline lookup yields CDR1 SGHTA and CDR2 FQGNSA. V was cut by 5 bases and J by 1 base, with 8 bases left in between. This CDR3 spans 13 amino acids.

The chain carries TRBV7-9 and TRBJ2-1; 8 bases agree with TRBD2. V gave up 2 bases and J gave up 5 bases; unmatched junction bases: 11. Per the germline V gene, CDR1 is SEHNR and CDR2 is FQNEAQ (reference sequence). CDR3 size: 17 residues. CDR3 nucleotides: TGTGCCAGCAGCTTATTACGCTTAGCGGGGAAAAACAATGAGCAGTTCTTC. Encoded protein: CASSLLRLAGKNNEQFF.

The rearrangement links TRBV5-4 to TRBJ2-1, with 7 bases that match TRBD1. This CDR3 is 12 amino acids long. CDR1 SGHNT and CDR2 YYREEE come from the germline V gene (reference sequence). V lost 4 bases and J lost 10; bases outside the gene matches: 5. The CDR3 DNA sequence: TGTGCCAGCAGCCCGACAGGGTCAGAGCAGTTCTTC. This sequence encodes CASSPTGSEQFF. The full variable domain, completed using reference TRBV5-4 and TRBJ2-1, is ETGVTQSPTHLIKTRGQQVTLRCSSQSGHNTVSWYQQALGQGPQFIFQYYREEENGRGNFPPRFSGLQFPNYSSELNVNALELDDSALYLCASSPTGSEQFFGPGTRLTVL.

The gene calls are TRBV10-1 and TRBJ2-1; D is undetermined. Trimming removed 1 base from V and 0 bases from J, with 22 bases in between. The CDR3 has 20 amino acids. Germline V gives CDR1 WNHNN, CDR2 SYGVQD (reference sequence). This CDR3 is CASSEFPLRITPDSYNEQFF. The CDR3, as DNA: TGCGCCAGCAGTGAGTTCCCCCTGCGAATCACTCCCGACTCCTACAATGAGCAGTTCTTC.

A note on this clone: Other nucleotide sequences from this sample produce the same CDR3. The V gene is TRBV7-2, the J gene TRBJ1-1; D is unresolved. V was cut by 4 bases and J by 2 bases, with 5 bases left in between. The CDR3 covers 12 residues. Germline values: CDR1 SGHTA, CDR2 FQGNSA. CDR3 residues: CASSSQNTEAFF. For the CDR3, the DNA is TGTGCCAGCAGCTCCCAAAACACTGAAGCTTTCTTT.

The J gene is TRBJ1-3, the V gene TRBV28; the match to TRBD1 covers 8 bases. Per germline, CDR1 MDHEN and CDR2 SYDVKM. This CDR3 contains 15 residues. V dropped 8 bases and J dropped 0; count of bases not matched to a gene: 6. CDR3 region: CASAGTGYSGNTIYF. CDR3 bases: TGTGCCAGCGCAGGGACAGGTTACTCTGGAAACACCATATATTTT.

The V and J genes are TRBV6-1 and TRBJ2-1; weak D call: TRBD1 (5 bases). CDR3 length: 15 amino acids. V lost 1 base, J lost 4 bases, and 11 bases lay in between. Germline V gene sequence: CDR1 MNHNS, CDR2 SASEGT. The CDR3 loop reads CASSEVRQSYNEQFF. The DNA for the CDR3 is TGTGCCAGCAGTGAAGTGAGACAGAGTTACAATGAGCAGTTCTTC.

The chain links TRBV9 to TRBJ2-7; TRBD2 matches at 10 bases. The germline V gene has CDR1 SGDLS and CDR2 YYNGEE. V dropped 4 bases and J dropped 2; count of bases not matched to a gene: 3. The CDR3 spans 14 residues. CDR3 in amino acids: CASSRSGGAYEQYF. The CDR3 nucleotides are TGTGCCAGCAGCAGAAGCGGGGGGGCCTACGAGCAGTACTTC.

The V and J genes are TRBV11-2 and TRBJ2-1; 11 nucleotides match TRBD2. The CDR3 spans 15 residues. CDR1 is SGHAT and CDR2 is FQNNGV in the germline V gene. V lost 4 bases, J lost 6 bases, and 5 bases stayed unmatched. The CDR3 here is CASSYIAGGSNEQFF. The CDR3 DNA sequence: TGTGCCAGCAGCTATATAGCGGGGGGGTCCAATGAGCAGTTCTTC.

The rearrangement joins TRBV21-1 to TRBJ2-7; whether TRBD1, the table's D call, matches the DNA was not checked. TRBV21-1 is labeled a pseudogene. The CDR3 is made up of 16 amino acids. The CDR3 protein is CASSKVPFITGTEQYV. The DNA for the CDR3 is TGTGCCAGCAGCAAAGTTCCCTTTATAACAGGGACCGAGCAGTACGTC.

For the CDR3, the DNA is TGTGCCAGCAGCTTAGCGGGGGATACGCAGTATTTT. Protein product: CASSLAGDTQYF. V gene TRBV13 combines with J gene TRBJ2-3; TRBD2 might be the D (5 bases). This CDR3 has 12 amino acids. Per the germline V gene, CDR1 is PRHDT and CDR2 is FYEKMQ (reference sequence). V gave up 1 base and J gave up 6 bases, with 5 bases separating them.

The rearrangement links TRBV29-1 to TRBJ1-2; no reliable D call. V was pared by 2 bases and J by 2 bases, with 12 bases between. CDR1 and CDR2 (germline): SQVTM, ANQGSEA. The CDR3 runs 14 residues. The CDR3 loop reads CSVEWAVGNYGYTF. The CDR3 DNA follows: TGCAGCGTTGAATGGGCAGTTGGCAACTATGGCTACACCTTC.

The chain uses TRBV11-3 and TRBJ2-5; TRBD1 aligns across 9 bases. V shed 4 bases, J shed 2 bases, and the junction held 11 bases outside the gene matches. This CDR3 region has 17 residues. Germline V gene sequence: CDR1 SGHNT, CDR2 YENEEA. CDR3: CASSYAPETGGQETQYF. The CDR3 coding sequence is TGTGCCAGCAGCTACGCACCAGAGACAGGGGGACAAGAGACCCAGTACTTC.

The chain is built from TRBV6-6 and TRBJ1-5, with no clear D. The CDR3 is 12 amino acids. CDR1 and CDR2 (germline): MNHNY, SVGAGI (reference sequence). V was clipped by 7 bases and J by 1 base, with 5 bases between them. The CDR3 sequence: CASTLSNQPQHF. The CDR3 DNA follows: TGTGCCAGCACCTTGAGCAATCAGCCCCAGCATTTT.